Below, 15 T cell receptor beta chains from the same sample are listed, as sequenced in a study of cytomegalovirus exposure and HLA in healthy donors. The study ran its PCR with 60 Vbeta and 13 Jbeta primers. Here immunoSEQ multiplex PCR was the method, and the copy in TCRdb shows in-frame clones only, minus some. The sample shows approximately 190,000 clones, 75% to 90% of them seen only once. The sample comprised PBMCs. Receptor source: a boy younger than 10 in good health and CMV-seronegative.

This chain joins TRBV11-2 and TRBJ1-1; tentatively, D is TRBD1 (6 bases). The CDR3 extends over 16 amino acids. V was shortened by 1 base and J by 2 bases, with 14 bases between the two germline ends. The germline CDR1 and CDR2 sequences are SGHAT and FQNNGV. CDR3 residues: CASSLAGGARNTEAFF. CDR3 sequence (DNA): TGTGCCAGCAGCTTAGCTGGGGGCGCGAGAAACACTGAAGCTTTCTTT.

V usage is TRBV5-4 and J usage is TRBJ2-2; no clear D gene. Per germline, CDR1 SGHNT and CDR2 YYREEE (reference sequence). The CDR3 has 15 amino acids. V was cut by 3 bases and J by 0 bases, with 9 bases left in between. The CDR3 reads CASSSARSNTGELFF. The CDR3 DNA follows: TGTGCCAGCAGCTCGGCTAGATCGAACACCGGGGAGCTGTTTTTT.

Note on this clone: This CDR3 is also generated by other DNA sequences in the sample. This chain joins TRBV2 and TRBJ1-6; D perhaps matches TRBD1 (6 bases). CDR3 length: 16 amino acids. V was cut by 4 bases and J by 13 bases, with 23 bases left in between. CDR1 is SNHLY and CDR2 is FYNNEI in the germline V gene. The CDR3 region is CASSVTNHQGSSPLHF. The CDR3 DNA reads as TGTGCCAGCAGTGTTACCAACCACCAGGGGAGTTCGCCCCTCCACTTT.

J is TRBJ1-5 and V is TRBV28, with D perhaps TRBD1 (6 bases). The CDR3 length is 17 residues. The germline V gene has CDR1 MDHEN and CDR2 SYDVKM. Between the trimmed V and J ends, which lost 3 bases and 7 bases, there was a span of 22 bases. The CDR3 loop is CASSFWTVKVPPQPQHF. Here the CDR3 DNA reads TGTGCCAGCAGTTTCTGGACAGTCAAGGTTCCCCCGCAGCCCCAGCATTTT.

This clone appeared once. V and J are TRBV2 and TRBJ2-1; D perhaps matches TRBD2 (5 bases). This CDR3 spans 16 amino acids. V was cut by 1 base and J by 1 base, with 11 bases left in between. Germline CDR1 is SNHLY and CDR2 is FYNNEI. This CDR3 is CASSEGLAESYNEQFF. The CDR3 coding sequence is TGTGCCAGCAGTGAAGGCCTAGCTGAGTCCTACAATGAGCAGTTCTTC.

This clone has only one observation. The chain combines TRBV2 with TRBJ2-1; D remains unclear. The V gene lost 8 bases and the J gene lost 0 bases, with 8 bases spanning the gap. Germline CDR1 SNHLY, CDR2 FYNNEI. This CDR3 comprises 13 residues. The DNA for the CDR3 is TGTGCCAGCCAGCGCCTCTCCTACAATGAGCAGTTCTTC. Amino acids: CASQRLSYNEQFF.

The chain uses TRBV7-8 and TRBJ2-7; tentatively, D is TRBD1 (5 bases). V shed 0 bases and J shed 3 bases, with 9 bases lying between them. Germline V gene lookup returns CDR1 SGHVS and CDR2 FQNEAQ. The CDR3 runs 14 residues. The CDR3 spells CASSLARADYEQYF. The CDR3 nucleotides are TGTGCCAGCAGCTTAGCCAGGGCCGACTACGAGCAGTACTTC. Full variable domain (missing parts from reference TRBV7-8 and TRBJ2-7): GAGVSQSPRYKVAKRGQDVALRCDPISGHVSLFWYQQALGQGPEFLTYFQNEAQLDKSGLPSDRFFAERPEGSVSTLKIQRTQQEDSAVYLCASSLARADYEQYFGPGTRLTVT.

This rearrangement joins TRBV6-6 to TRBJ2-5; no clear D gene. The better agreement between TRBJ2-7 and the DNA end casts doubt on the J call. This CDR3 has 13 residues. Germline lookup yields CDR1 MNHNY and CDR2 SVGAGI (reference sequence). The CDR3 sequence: CASSYSHFPEQYF. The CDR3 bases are TGTGCCAGCAGTTATTCGCATTTCCCCGAGCAGTACTTC.

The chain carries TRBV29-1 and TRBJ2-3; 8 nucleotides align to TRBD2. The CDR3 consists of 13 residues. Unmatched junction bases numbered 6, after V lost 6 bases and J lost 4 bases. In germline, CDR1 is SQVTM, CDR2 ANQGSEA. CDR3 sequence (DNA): TGCAGCGTAGGGCGGGGGGAAGCAGATACGCAGTATTTT. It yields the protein CSVGRGEADTQYF.

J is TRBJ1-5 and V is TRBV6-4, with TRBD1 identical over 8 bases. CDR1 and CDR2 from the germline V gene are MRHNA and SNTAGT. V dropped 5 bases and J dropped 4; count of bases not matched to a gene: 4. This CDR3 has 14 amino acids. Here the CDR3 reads CASSRRQGNQPQHF. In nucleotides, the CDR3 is TGTGCCAGCAGTCGCCGACAGGGGAATCAGCCCCAGCATTTT.

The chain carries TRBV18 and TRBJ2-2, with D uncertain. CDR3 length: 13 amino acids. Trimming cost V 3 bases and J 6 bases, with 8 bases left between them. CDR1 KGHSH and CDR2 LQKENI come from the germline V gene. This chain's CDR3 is CASSPPPPGELFF. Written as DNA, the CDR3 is TGTGCCAGCTCACCTCCTCCCCCCGGGGAGCTGTTTTTT.

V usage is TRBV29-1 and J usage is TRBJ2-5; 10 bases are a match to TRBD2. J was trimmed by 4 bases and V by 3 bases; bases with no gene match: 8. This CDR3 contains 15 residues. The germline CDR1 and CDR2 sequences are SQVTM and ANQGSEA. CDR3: CSVDRSGGAGETQYF. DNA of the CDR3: TGCAGCGTTGACCGAAGCGGGGGGGCCGGAGAGACCCAGTACTTC. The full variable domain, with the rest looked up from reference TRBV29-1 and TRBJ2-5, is SAVISQKPSRDICQRGTSLTIQCQVDSQVTMMFWYRQQPGQSLTLIATANQGSEATYESGFVIDKFPISRPNLTFSTLTVSNMSPEDSSIYLCSVDRSGGAGETQYFGPGTRLLVL.

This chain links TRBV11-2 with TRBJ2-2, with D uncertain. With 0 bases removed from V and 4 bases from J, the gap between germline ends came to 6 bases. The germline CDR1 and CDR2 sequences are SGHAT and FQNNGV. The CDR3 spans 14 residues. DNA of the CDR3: TGTGCCAGCAGCTTAGATATACTCACCGGGGAGCTGTTTTTT. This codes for CASSLDILTGELFF. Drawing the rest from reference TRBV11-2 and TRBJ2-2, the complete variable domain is EAGVAQSPRYKIIEKRQSVAFWCNPISGHATLYWYQQILGQGPKLLIQFQNNGVVDDSQLPKDRFSAERLKGVDSTLKIQPAKLEDSAVYLCASSLDILTGELFFGEGSRLTVL.

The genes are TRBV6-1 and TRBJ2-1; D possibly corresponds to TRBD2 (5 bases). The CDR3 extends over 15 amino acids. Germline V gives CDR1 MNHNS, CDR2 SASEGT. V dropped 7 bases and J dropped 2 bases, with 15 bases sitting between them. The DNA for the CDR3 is TGTGCCAGCACCCTGGTGGGAGAAACCTACAATGAGCAGTTCTTC. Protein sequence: CASTLVGETYNEQFF.

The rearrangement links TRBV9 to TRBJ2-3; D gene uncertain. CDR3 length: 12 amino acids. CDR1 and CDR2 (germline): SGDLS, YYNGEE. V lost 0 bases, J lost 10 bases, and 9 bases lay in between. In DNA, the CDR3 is TGTGCCAGCAGCGTAGCGGGTGGAGCGCAGTATTTT. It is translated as CASSVAGGAQYF.